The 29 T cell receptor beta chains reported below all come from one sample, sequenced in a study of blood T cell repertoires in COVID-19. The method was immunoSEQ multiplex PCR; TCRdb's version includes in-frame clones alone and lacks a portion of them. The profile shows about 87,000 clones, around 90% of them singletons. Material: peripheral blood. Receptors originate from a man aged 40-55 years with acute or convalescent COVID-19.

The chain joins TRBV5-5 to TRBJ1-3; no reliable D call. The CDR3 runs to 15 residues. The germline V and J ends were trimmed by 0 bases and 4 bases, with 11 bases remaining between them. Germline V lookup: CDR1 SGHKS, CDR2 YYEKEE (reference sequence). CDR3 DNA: TGTGCCAGCAGCTTGGGTCCGGGAGAGGGAAACACCATATATTTT. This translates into CASSLGPGEGNTIYF.

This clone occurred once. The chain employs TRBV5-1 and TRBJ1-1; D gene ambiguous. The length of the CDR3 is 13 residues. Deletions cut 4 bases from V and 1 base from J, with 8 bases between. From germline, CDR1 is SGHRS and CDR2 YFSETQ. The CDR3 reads CASSPISNTEAFF. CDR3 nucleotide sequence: TGCGCCAGCAGCCCTATATCGAACACTGAAGCTTTCTTT.

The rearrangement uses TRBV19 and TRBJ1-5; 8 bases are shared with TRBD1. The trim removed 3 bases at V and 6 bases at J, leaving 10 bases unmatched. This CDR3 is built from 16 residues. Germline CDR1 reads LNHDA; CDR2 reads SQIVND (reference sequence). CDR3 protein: CASSIDDRGWGQPQHF. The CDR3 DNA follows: TGTGCCAGTAGTATCGACGACAGGGGATGGGGTCAGCCCCAGCATTTT.

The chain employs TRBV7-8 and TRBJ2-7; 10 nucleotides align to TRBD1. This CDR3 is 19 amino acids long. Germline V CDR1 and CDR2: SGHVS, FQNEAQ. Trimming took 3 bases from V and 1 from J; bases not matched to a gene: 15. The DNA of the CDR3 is TGTGCCAGCAGCTTCCATTCTTCTCCGGGACAGGGGAGGTCCTACGAGCAGTACTTC. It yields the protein CASSFHSSPGQGRSYEQYF. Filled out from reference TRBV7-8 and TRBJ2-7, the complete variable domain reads GAGVSQSPRYKVAKRGQDVALRCDPISGHVSLFWYQQALGQGPEFLTYFQNEAQLDKSGLPSDRFFAERPEGSVSTLKIQRTQQEDSAVYLCASSFHSSPGQGRSYEQYFGPGTRLTVT.

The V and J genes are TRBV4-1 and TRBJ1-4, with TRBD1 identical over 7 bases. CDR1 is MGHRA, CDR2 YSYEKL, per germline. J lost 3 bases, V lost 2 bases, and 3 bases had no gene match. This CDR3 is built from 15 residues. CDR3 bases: TGCGCCAGCAGCCAAAAGGGGGCAGCTAATGAAAAACTGTTTTTT. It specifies CASSQKGAANEKLFF.

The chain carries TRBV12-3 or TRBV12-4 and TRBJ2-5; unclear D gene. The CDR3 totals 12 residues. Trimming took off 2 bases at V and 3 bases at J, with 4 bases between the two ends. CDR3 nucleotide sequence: TGTGCCAGCAGTTTACGTAAAGAGACCCAGTACTTC. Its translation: CASSLRKETQYF.

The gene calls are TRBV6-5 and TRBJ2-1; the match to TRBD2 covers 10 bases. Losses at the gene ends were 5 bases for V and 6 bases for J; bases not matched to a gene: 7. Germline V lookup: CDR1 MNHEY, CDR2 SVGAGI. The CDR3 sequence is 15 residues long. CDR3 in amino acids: CASSIYSGGSNEQFF. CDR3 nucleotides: TGTGCCAGCAGTATATATAGCGGGGGGAGCAATGAGCAGTTCTTC.

For the CDR3, the DNA is TGCGCCAGCAGCCCGGAGGGAGGTGGCAAAAACATTCAGTACTTC. Translated, it gives CASSPEGGGKNIQYF. The gene calls are TRBV5-1 and TRBJ2-4; the D gene is possibly TRBD2 (6 bases). This CDR3 region has 15 residues. The germline V gene has CDR1 SGHRS and CDR2 YFSETQ. The V end lost 4 bases, the J end lost 3 bases, and 14 bases lay between the germline ends.

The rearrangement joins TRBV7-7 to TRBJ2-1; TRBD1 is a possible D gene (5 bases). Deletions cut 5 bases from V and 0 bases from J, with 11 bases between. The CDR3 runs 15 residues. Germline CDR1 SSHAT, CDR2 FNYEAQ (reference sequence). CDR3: CASSLRQSSYNEQFF. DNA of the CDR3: TGTGCCAGCAGCCTTAGACAGAGCTCCTACAATGAGCAGTTCTTC.

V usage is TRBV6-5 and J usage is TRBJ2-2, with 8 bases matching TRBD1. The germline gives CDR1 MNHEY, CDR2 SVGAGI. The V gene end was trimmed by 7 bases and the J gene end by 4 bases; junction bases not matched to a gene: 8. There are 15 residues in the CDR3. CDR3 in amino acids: CASKTGTGITGELFF. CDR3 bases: TGTGCCAGCAAGACCGGGACAGGAATCACCGGGGAGCTGTTTTTT.

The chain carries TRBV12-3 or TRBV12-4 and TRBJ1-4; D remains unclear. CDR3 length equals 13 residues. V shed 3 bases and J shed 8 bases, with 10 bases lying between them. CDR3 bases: TGTGCCAGCAGTTTGGCCGGGGTAGAAAAACTGTTTTTT. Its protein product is CASSLAGVEKLFF.

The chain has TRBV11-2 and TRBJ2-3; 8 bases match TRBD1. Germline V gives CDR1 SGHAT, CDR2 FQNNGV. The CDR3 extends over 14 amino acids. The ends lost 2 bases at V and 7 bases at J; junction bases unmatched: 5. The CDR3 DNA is TGTGCCAGCAGCTTACAGGACAGGGCAAATACGCAGTATTTT. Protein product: CASSLQDRANTQYF.

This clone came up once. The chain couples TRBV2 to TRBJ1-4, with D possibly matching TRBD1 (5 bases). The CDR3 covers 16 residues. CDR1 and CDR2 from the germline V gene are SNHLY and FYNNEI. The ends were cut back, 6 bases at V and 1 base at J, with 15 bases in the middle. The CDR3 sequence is CASRVGATGTNEKLFF. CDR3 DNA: TGTGCCAGCAGGGTAGGGGCGACGGGAACTAATGAAAAACTGTTTTTT.

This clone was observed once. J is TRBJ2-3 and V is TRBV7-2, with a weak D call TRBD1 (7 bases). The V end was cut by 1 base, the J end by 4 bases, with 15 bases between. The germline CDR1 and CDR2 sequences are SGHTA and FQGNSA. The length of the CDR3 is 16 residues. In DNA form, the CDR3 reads TGTGCCAGCAGCTTAGTGGCGGGCAGGGGGGCAGATACGCAGTATTTT. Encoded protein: CASSLVAGRGADTQYF.

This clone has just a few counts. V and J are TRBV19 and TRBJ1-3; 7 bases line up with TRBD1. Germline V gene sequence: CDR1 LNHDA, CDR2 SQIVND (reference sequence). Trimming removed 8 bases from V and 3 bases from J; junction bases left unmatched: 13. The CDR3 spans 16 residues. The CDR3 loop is CASWNRQGSDGNTIYF. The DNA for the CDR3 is TGTGCCAGTTGGAATCGACAGGGTTCGGATGGAAACACCATATATTTT.

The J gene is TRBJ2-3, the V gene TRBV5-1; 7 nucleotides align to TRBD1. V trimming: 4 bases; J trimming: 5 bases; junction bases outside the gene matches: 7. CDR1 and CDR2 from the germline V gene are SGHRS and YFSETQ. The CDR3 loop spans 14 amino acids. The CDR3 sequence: CASSDRASKDTQYF. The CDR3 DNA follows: TGCGCCAGCAGCGACAGGGCGAGTAAAGATACGCAGTATTTT.

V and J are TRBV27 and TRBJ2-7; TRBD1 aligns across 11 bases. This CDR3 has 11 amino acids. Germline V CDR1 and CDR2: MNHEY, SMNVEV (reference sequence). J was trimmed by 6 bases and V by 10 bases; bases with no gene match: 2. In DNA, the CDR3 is TGTGCCACCGGGACAGGGGGCGAGCAGTACTTC. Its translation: CATGTGGEQYF.

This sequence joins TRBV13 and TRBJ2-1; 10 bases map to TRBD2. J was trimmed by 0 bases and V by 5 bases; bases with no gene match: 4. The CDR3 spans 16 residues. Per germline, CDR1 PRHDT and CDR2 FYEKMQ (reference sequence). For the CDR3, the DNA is TGTGCCAGCAGCGGACTAGCGGCGACCTCCTACAATGAGCAGTTCTTC. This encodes CASSGLAATSYNEQFF. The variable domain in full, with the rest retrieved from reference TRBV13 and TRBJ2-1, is AAGVIQSPRHLIKEKRETATLKCYPIPRHDTVYWYQQGPGQDPQFLISFYEKMQSDKGSIPDRFSAQQFSDYHSELNMSSLELGDSALYFCASSGLAATSYNEQFFGPGTRLTVL.

CDR3 sequence (DNA): TGTGCCAGCAGTTTACGGTACCCCACAGATACGCAGTATTTT. The encoded protein is CASSLRYPTDTQYF. The chain employs TRBV27 and TRBJ2-3; no definite D call. The germline CDR1 and CDR2 sequences are MNHEY and SMNVEV (reference sequence). V shed 2 bases and J shed 2 bases, with 8 bases lying between them. This CDR3 spans 14 amino acids.

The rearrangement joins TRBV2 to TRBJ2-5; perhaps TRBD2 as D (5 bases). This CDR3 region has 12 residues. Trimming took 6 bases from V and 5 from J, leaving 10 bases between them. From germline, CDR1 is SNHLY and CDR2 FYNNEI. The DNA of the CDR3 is TGTGCCAGCAGCCGGGGATCCGAGACCCAGTACTTC. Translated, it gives CASSRGSETQYF. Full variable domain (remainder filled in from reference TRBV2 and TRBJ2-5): EPEVTQTPSHQVTQMGQEVILRCVPISNHLYFYWYRQILGQKVEFLVSFYNNEISEKSEIFDDQFSVERPDGSNFTLKIRSTKLEDSAMYFCASSRGSETQYFGPGTRLLVL.

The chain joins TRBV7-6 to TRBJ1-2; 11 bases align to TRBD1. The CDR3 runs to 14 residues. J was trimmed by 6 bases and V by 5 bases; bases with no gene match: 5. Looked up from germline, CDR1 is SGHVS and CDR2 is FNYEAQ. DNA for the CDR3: TGTGCCAGCAGCCGAAGGACAGGGGGCGATGGCTACACCTTC. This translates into CASSRRTGGDGYTF.

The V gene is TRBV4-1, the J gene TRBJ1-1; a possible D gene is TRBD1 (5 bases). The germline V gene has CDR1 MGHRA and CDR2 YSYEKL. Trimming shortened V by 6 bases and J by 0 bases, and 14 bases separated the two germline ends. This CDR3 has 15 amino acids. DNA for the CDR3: TGCGCCAGCAGGCAGGAGGGGAGGATGAACACTGAAGCTTTCTTT. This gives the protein CASRQEGRMNTEAFF.

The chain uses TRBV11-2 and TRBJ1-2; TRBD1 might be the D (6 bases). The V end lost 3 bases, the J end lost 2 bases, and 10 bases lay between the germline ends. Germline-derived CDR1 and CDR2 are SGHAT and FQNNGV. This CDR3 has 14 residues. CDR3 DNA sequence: TGTGCCAGCAGCTTGACAGGAGCGAACTATGGCTACACCTTC. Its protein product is CASSLTGANYGYTF.

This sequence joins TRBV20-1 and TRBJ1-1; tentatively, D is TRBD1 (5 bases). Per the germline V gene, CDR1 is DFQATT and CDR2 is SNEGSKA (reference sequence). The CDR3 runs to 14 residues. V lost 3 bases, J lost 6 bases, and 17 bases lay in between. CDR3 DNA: TGCAGTGCTAGTGCTACGGGGAGGGGAGCTGAAGCTTTCTTT. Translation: CSASATGRGAEAFF.

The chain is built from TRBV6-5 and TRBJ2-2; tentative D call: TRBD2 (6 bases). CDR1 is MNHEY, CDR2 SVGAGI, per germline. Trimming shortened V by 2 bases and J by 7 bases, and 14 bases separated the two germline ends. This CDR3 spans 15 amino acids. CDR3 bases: TGTGCCAGCAGTTACGGTCCGGGGGATAACGGGGAGCTGTTTTTT. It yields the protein CASSYGPGDNGELFF.

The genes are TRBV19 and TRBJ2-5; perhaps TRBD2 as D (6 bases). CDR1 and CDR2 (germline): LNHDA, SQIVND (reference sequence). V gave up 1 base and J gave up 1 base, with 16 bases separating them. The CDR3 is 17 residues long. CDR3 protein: CASSIAPPEGGQETQYF. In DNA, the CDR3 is TGTGCCAGTAGTATAGCCCCCCCGGAGGGTGGCCAAGAGACCCAGTACTTC.

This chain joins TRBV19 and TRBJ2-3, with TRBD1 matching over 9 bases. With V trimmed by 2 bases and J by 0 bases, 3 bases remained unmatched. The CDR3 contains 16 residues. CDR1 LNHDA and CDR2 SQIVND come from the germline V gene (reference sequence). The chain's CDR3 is CASSIIGTGSTDTQYF. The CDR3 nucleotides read TGTGCCAGTAGTATAATTGGGACAGGGAGCACAGATACGCAGTATTTT.

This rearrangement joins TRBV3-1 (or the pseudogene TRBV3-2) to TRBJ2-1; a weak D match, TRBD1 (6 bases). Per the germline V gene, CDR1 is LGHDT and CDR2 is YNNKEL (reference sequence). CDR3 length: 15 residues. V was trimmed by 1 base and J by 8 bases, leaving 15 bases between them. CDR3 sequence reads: CASSQGGQGFDEQFF. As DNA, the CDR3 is TGTGCCAGCAGCCAAGGGGGGCAGGGTTTCGATGAGCAGTTCTTC.

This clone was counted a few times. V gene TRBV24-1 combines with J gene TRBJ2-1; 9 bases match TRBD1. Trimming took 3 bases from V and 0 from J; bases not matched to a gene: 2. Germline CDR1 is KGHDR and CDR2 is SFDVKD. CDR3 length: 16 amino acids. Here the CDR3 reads CATSDPTGGSYNEQFF. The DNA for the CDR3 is TGTGCCACCAGTGATCCGACAGGGGGCTCCTACAATGAGCAGTTCTTC.